This T cell receptor beta chain was sequenced in a study of cytomegalovirus exposure and HLA in healthy donors. Study-wide points: Reportedly, a later analysis found an Asian-associated ancestry cluster had fewer N-insertions than the approximately 700-donor mean.

PCR used 60 Vbeta primers and 13 Jbeta primers. The method was immunoSEQ multiplex PCR; TCRdb's version includes in-frame clones alone and lacks a portion of them. The sample lists about 150,000 clones, about 82% occurring once. CDR1 MNHNY and CDR2 SVGAGI come from the germline V gene (reference sequence). The germline V and J ends were trimmed by 6 bases and 10 bases, with 24 bases remaining between them. The CDR3 loop spans 15 amino acids. A word on this clone: The antigen remains unidentified.

This sequence originates from a woman in her 40s in good health and CMV-seropositive. The sequenced sample was PBMCs. V and J are TRBV6-6 and TRBJ1-1; perhaps TRBD1 as D (6 bases). In DNA, the CDR3 is TGTGCCAGCAGACTGCCTGGACAGTCAGGCGTTGGAGCTTTCTTT. Its translation is CASRLPGQSGVGAFF.